The 28 T cell receptor beta chains listed next were all sequenced from one sample in a study of T cell responses to AZD1222 COVID-19 vaccine. Here immunoSEQ multiplex PCR was the method, and the copy in TCRdb shows in-frame clones only, minus some. The table has under 200,000 clones, approximately 95% seen once; the top ten hold roughly 3.8%. The material sequenced was peripheral blood, taken on day 0 of AZD1222 vaccination. The receptor source for this set is an adult in good health.

The chain recombines TRBV6-5 with TRBJ1-6; D is uncertain. V was clipped by 6 bases and J by 13 bases, with 13 bases between them. Germline CDR1 MNHEY, CDR2 SVGAGI. The CDR3 runs to 12 residues. CDR3 region: CASSPPGSPLHF. For the CDR3, the DNA is TGTGCCAGCAGCCCGCCAGGTTCGCCCCTCCACTTT.

The rearrangement links TRBV4-1 to TRBJ1-5; D ambiguous. The CDR3 has 14 amino acids. V lost 0 bases to trimming and J lost 4 bases, with 7 bases between them. CDR1 and CDR2 from the germline V gene are MGHRA and YSYEKL. CDR3 nucleotides: TGCGCCAGCAGCCAAGACTGGCTTAATCAGCCCCAGCATTTT. Translating it yields CASSQDWLNQPQHF.

The J gene is TRBJ2-7, the V gene TRBV2, with 10 bases matching TRBD1. Germline-derived CDR1 and CDR2 are SNHLY and FYNNEI. The J segment lost 5 bases and the V segment lost 10 bases, leaving 8 bases of the junction unmatched. The CDR3 runs 13 residues. CDR3 sequence: CAIRGQGKDEQYF. The CDR3 nucleotides are TGTGCCATACGGGGACAGGGGAAGGACGAGCAGTACTTC.

This chain connects TRBV12-5 to TRBJ2-7; 8 nucleotides line up with TRBD1. The ends lost 6 bases at V and 7 bases at J; junction bases unmatched: 11. The length of the CDR3 is 14 residues. Germline values: CDR1 LGHNT, CDR2 FRNRAP. The chain's CDR3 is CASGAGTGHWEQYF. CDR3 DNA sequence: TGTGCTAGTGGGGCCGGGACAGGACATTGGGAGCAGTACTTC.

The chain links TRBV5-1 to TRBJ2-5; TRBD1 agrees at 9 bases. V lost 0 bases to trimming and J lost 5 bases; unmatched junction nucleotides: 5. CDR1 is SGHRS and CDR2 is YFSETQ in the germline V gene. The CDR3 extends over 15 amino acids. The CDR3 loop is CASSLEGQGWETQYF. The CDR3 bases are TGCGCCAGCAGCTTGGAGGGACAGGGTTGGGAGACCCAGTACTTC.

Here the CDR3 reads CSGVLTEAFF. The CDR3 nucleotides are TGCAGCGGCGTCCTCACTGAAGCTTTCTTT. J is TRBJ1-1 and V is TRBV29-1; no definite D call. V lost 7 bases to trimming and J lost 4 bases, with 7 bases between them. The germline V gene encodes CDR1 SQVTM and CDR2 ANQGSEA. This CDR3 comprises 10 residues.

V usage is TRBV29-1 and J usage is TRBJ2-3; TRBD2 might be the D (6 bases). Trimming removed 0 bases from V and 3 bases from J, with 13 bases in between. The CDR3 spans 15 residues. CDR1 SQVTM and CDR2 ANQGSEA come from the germline V gene. The CDR3 reads CSVEDRRGRTDTQYF. DNA of the CDR3: TGCAGCGTTGAAGATCGGAGGGGTAGAACAGATACGCAGTATTTT.

The rearrangement links TRBV5-1 to TRBJ1-6, with a weak D call TRBD1 (5 bases). Trimming shortened V by 4 bases and J by 5 bases, and 16 bases separated the two germline ends. Germline CDR1 reads SGHRS; CDR2 reads YFSETQ. The CDR3 is made up of 16 amino acids. CDR3 region: CASSILGGGNNSPLHF. The DNA of the CDR3 is TGCGCCAGCAGCATACTCGGGGGAGGAAATAATTCACCCCTCCACTTT.

V and J are TRBV14 and TRBJ1-6; a weak D match, TRBD1 (5 bases). V was clipped by 2 bases and J by 10 bases, with 12 bases between them. The germline V gene has CDR1 SGHDN and CDR2 FVKESK. This CDR3 is built from 14 residues. As DNA, the CDR3 is TGTGCCAGCAGCCAAAGGGGATCCGGATCACCCCTCCACTTT. It is translated as CASSQRGSGSPLHF.

The CDR3 region is CASSLGGGESYEQYF. As DNA, the CDR3 is TGTGCCAGCAGCTTGGGGGGAGGAGAGTCCTACGAGCAGTACTTC. The J gene is TRBJ2-7, the V gene TRBV5-5; TRBD2 is a possible D gene (6 bases). This CDR3 is 15 amino acids long. Germline-derived CDR1 and CDR2 are SGHKS and YYEKEE (reference sequence). Trimming pared 0 bases from V and 1 base from J, leaving 11 bases between. The full variable domain, rest sourced from reference TRBV5-5 and TRBJ2-7, is DAGVTQSPTHLIKTRGQQVTLRCSPISGHKSVSWYQQVLGQGPQFIFQYYEKEERGRGNFPDRFSARQFPNYSSELNVNALLLGDSALYLCASSLGGGESYEQYFGPGTRLTVT.

V usage is TRBV9 and J usage is TRBJ1-1; D is unresolved. The V gene's germline CDR1 is SGDLS and CDR2 YYNGEE. The CDR3 totals 16 residues. The V gene lost 1 base and the J gene lost 0 bases, with 13 bases spanning the gap. CDR3 sequence reads: CASSVSEAFMNTEAFF. In DNA form, the CDR3 reads TGTGCCAGCAGCGTATCCGAGGCGTTTATGAACACTGAAGCTTTCTTT.

This chain joins TRBV5-1 and TRBJ2-1, with D possibly matching TRBD2 (5 bases). The CDR3 extends over 17 amino acids. Trimming removed 2 bases from V and 3 bases from J, with 18 bases in between. Germline values: CDR1 SGHRS, CDR2 YFSETQ. The CDR3 protein is CASSLVQARGYYNEQFF. The CDR3 DNA reads as TGCGCCAGCAGCTTAGTACAAGCGCGAGGGTACTACAATGAGCAGTTCTTC.

This chain's CDR3 is CASKINRGHGYTF. Written as DNA, the CDR3 is TGTGCCAGCAAGATAAACAGGGGGCACGGCTACACCTTC. The chain links TRBV28 to TRBJ1-2; 9 positions match TRBD1. The junction had 8 bases not matched to a gene; V was cut back by 7 bases and J by 8 bases. Germline V lookup: CDR1 MDHEN, CDR2 SYDVKM. The CDR3 length is 13 residues.

The V gene is TRBV4-1, the J gene TRBJ1-2; D uncertain. Germline V gene lookup returns CDR1 MGHRA and CDR2 YSYEKL. V was pared by 4 bases and J by 1 base, with 16 bases between. The length of the CDR3 is 16 residues. The CDR3 here is CASSPNPPGNNYGYTF. CDR3 coding DNA: TGCGCCAGCAGCCCAAACCCCCCGGGCAATAACTATGGCTACACCTTC.

This clone was observed once. The gene calls are TRBV5-1 and TRBJ2-6; D may match TRBD1 or TRBD2 (5 bases each). Germline lookup yields CDR1 SGHRS and CDR2 YFSETQ. There are 16 residues in the CDR3. Trimming removed 7 bases from V and 0 bases from J, with 14 bases in between. The CDR3 DNA is TGCGCCAGCTATATCGGGACGCCCTCTGGGGCCAACGTCCTGACTTTC. This encodes CASYIGTPSGANVLTF. The full variable domain, its missing parts supplied by reference TRBV5-1 and TRBJ2-6, is KAGVTQTPRYLIKTRGQQVTLSCSPISGHRSVSWYQQTPGQGLQFLFEYFSETQRNKGNFPGRFSGRQFSNSRSEMNVSTLELGDSALYLCASYIGTPSGANVLTFGAGSRLTVL.

This chain connects TRBV7-2 to TRBJ2-1; D might be TRBD2 (7 bases). Trimming shortened V by 8 bases and J by 7 bases, and 18 bases separated the two germline ends. The CDR3 loop spans 14 amino acids. The V gene's germline CDR1 is SGHTA and CDR2 FQGNSA. CDR3 sequence reads: CASGSGAGGNEQFF. The DNA for the CDR3 is TGTGCCAGCGGATCGGGGGCCGGGGGGAATGAGCAGTTCTTC.

V and J are TRBV7-8 and TRBJ1-1, with unresolved D. Per the germline V gene, CDR1 is SGHVS and CDR2 is FQNEAQ. Trimming removed 1 base at V and 0 bases at J, with 6 bases between. This CDR3 comprises 14 residues. CDR3 protein: CASSLGALNTEAFF. CDR3 in DNA: TGTGCCAGCAGCTTAGGGGCGCTGAACACTGAAGCTTTCTTT.

This clone occurred once. The genes are TRBV25-1 and TRBJ2-2; 9 nucleotides match TRBD1. The CDR3 extends over 18 amino acids. In germline, CDR1 is MGHDK, CDR2 SYGVNS. V was clipped by 0 bases and J by 2 bases; unmatched bases: 7. CDR3 protein: CASSEYTGQGPNTGELFF. The CDR3 coding sequence is TGTGCCAGCAGTGAATACACCGGACAGGGGCCCAACACCGGGGAGCTGTTTTTT.

The CDR3 here is CASSSPGGNSANTEAFF. For the CDR3, the DNA is TGTGCCAGCAGCTCTCCGGGGGGGAATTCAGCGAACACTGAAGCTTTCTTT. V gene TRBV7-6 combines with J gene TRBJ1-1; D may be TRBD1 (5 bases). The CDR3 is made up of 17 amino acids. Germline CDR1 SGHVS, CDR2 FNYEAQ. V shed 4 bases and J shed 1 base, with 19 bases lying between them.

V gene TRBV5-1 combines with J gene TRBJ2-1; D is possibly TRBD2 (5 bases). Looked up from germline, CDR1 is SGHRS and CDR2 is YFSETQ. This CDR3 region has 14 residues. Trimming took off 1 base at V and 10 bases at J, with 15 bases between the two ends. DNA of the CDR3: TGCGCCAGCAGCTTGAGCGGTTCAGTGGTCGAGCAGTTCTTC. Encoded protein: CASSLSGSVVEQFF.

This clone was counted once. V and J are TRBV10-1 and TRBJ1-3, with D unclear. Germline assignment: CDR1 WNHNN and CDR2 SYGVQD (reference sequence). Trimming cost V 4 bases and J 2 bases, with 12 bases left between them. The CDR3 has 15 residues. The CDR3 loop is CASSAADSAGNTIYF. The CDR3 bases are TGCGCCAGCAGTGCTGCGGATTCCGCTGGAAACACCATATATTTT.

The V gene is TRBV7-6, the J gene TRBJ1-1; TRBD1 aligns across 9 bases. Germline V lookup: CDR1 SGHVS, CDR2 FNYEAQ. Trimming took 4 bases from V and 8 from J; bases not matched to a gene: 5. The CDR3 sequence is 13 residues long. CDR3 bases: TGTGCCAGCAGCTCCCGGGACAGGGCCGAAGCTTTCTTT. Protein: CASSSRDRAEAFF.

The V gene is TRBV7-9, the J gene TRBJ1-1; D possibly corresponds to TRBD1 (5 bases). CDR3 length equals 15 residues. Deletions cut 2 bases from V and 0 bases from J, with 10 bases between. Germline V gene sequence: CDR1 SEHNR, CDR2 FQNEAQ (reference sequence). CDR3 region: CASSLLGRMNTEAFF. The CDR3 DNA sequence: TGTGCCAGCAGCTTACTGGGGCGGATGAACACTGAAGCTTTCTTT.

The genes are TRBV29-1 and TRBJ1-1, with D unresolved. The length of the CDR3 is 13 residues. CDR1 is SQVTM and CDR2 is ANQGSEA in the germline V gene. With 6 bases removed from V and 5 bases from J, the gap between germline ends came to 16 bases. CDR3 in amino acids: CSVLAGGRTEAFF. Here the CDR3 DNA reads TGCAGCGTCCTGGCCGGCGGGCGAACTGAAGCTTTCTTT.

This chain connects TRBV30 to TRBJ1-2; D is uncertain. This CDR3 region has 12 residues. V was clipped by 2 bases and J by 7 bases, with 11 bases between them. Germline V gene lookup returns CDR1 GTSNPN and CDR2 SVGIG (reference sequence). The CDR3 DNA reads as TGTGCCTGGAGTCGCCTCTTGGGTGGCTACACCTTC. Translating it yields CAWSRLLGGYTF.

The gene calls are TRBV27 and TRBJ2-2; either TRBD1 or TRBD2 may fit D (5 bases each). Germline V lookup: CDR1 MNHEY, CDR2 SMNVEV (reference sequence). The CDR3 has 17 residues. The V end lost 3 bases, the J end lost 1 base, and 15 bases lay between the germline ends. The CDR3 coding sequence is TGTGCCAGCAGTTTCTTCGGGACCCCTTTGAACACCGGGGAGCTGTTTTTT. It yields the protein CASSFFGTPLNTGELFF.

V and J are TRBV9 and TRBJ2-1, with TRBD2 as a possible D gene (6 bases). The germline gives CDR1 SGDLS, CDR2 YYNGEE. The CDR3 extends over 19 amino acids. V was trimmed by 0 bases and J by 1 base, leaving 20 bases between them. The CDR3 is CASSVEGFGGRPSYNEQFF. CDR3 coding DNA: TGTGCCAGCAGCGTAGAGGGATTTGGGGGGAGACCTTCCTACAATGAGCAGTTCTTC.

The chain has TRBV12-3 or TRBV12-4 and TRBJ1-1, with D tentatively TRBD1 (6 bases). There are 11 residues in the CDR3. The V end lost 6 bases, the J end lost 4 bases, and 6 bases lay between the germline ends. CDR3 nucleotide sequence: TGTGCCAGCAGACAGGGCACTGAAGCTTTCTTT. Protein sequence: CASRQGTEAFF.